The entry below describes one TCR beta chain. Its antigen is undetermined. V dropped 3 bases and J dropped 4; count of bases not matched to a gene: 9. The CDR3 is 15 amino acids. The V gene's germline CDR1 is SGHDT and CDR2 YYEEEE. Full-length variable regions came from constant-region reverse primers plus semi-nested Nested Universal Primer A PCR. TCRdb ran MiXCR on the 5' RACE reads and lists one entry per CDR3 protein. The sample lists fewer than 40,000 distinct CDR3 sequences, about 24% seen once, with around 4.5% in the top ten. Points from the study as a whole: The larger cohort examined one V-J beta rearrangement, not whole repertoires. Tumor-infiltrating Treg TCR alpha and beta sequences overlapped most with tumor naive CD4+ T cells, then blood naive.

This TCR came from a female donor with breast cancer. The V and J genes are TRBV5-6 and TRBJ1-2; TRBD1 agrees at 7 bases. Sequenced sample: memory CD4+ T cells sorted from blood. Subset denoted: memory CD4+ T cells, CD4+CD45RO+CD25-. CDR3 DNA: TGTGCCAGCAGCTCGAGACAGGGTGGGATCTATGGCTACACCTTC. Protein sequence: CASSSRQGGIYGYTF.